The rows below give T cell receptor beta chains drawn from one sample of a study of blood T cell repertoires in COVID-19. Clones were read by immunoSEQ multiplex PCR, and TCRdb kept only the in-frame ones, dropping some. The sample lists around 260,000 clones, around 87% seen once, with 2% to 3% in the top ten. Sequenced material: peripheral blood. These receptors were obtained from a woman aged 50 to 60 with acute or convalescent COVID-19. Both conserved end residues are trimmed from each CDR3. Each record gives: J gene, V gene, clone size, CDR3 protein. Size values are once, few and many counts, or a class for expanded clones, and some rows have none.

J: TRBJ1-2
V: TRBV28
size: -
CDR3: ASSLGGQGYYGYT

J: TRBJ1-1
V: TRBV19
size: -
CDR3: ASSDYPGQGGEAF

J: TRBJ2-7
V: TRBV28
size: -
CDR3: ASSAWDRLYYEQY

J: TRBJ2-7
V: TRBV11-1
size: -
CDR3: ASSRTRDRDKHEQY

J: TRBJ2-7
V: TRBV11-2
size: once
CDR3: ASSLDNLERTYEQY

J: TRBJ2-7
V: TRBV19
size: -
CDR3: ASSMGTGAYEQY

J: TRBJ2-1
V: TRBV2
size: -
CDR3: ASITREYSYNEQF

J: TRBJ1-1
V: TRBV6-1
size: -
CDR3: ASSEGLGAMRAF

J: TRBJ2-1
V: TRBV11-3
size: -
CDR3: ASSFQGSVPF

J: TRBJ2-3
V: TRBV24-1
size: -
CDR3: ATNKRLASTDTQY

J: TRBJ2-3
V: TRBV28
size: -
CDR3: ASSLQTDTQY

J: TRBJ1-2
V: TRBV5-4
size: -
CDR3: ASSGDRAPYYGYT

J: TRBJ2-5
V: TRBV24-1
size: -
CDR3: ATSDEGTSGRETQY

J: TRBJ2-7
V: TRBV19
size: once
CDR3: ASSMEQGARYEQY

J: TRBJ1-1
V: TRBV2
size: -
CDR3: ASTRRANTEAF

J: TRBJ2-7
V: TRBV28
size: -
CDR3: ASSFLWKGSSEQY

J: TRBJ2-7
V: TRBV27
size: -
CDR3: ASSIDGTSVGEQY

J: TRBJ1-2
V: TRBV28
size: few
CDR3: ASSFAAHYGYT

J: TRBJ1-1
V: TRBV7-2
size: -
CDR3: ASSLGHLNTEAF

J: TRBJ2-3
V: TRBV4-1
size: -
CDR3: ASSQDSGRDTDTQY

J: TRBJ1-4
V: TRBV5-1
size: -
CDR3: ASSSTGTGSEKLF

J: TRBJ1-6
V: TRBV7-9
size: -
CDR3: ASSSPTGTDWNSPLH

J: TRBJ2-7
V: TRBV6-5
size: -
CDR3: ASRVGPSYEQY

J: TRBJ2-3
V: TRBV28
size: -
CDR3: ASSSPAGGTDTQY

J: TRBJ1-5
V: TRBV10-3
size: -
CDR3: AISERGTGLGNQPQH

J: TRBJ2-1
V: TRBV24-1
size: -
CDR3: ATGRGTGAGTEQF

J: TRBJ2-7
V: TRBV19
size: -
CDR3: ATAGRGGPYEQY

J: TRBJ2-3
V: TRBV5-6
size: -
CDR3: ASSFLAGVSDTQY

J: TRBJ2-3
V: TRBV9
size: -
CDR3: ASSLNLASGSTDTQY

J: TRBJ2-3
V: TRBV18
size: -
CDR3: ASSPFGVGTDTQY

J: TRBJ1-1
V: TRBV7-2
size: -
CDR3: ASSLEGQGVYPNTEAF

J: TRBJ1-4
V: TRBV28
size: -
CDR3: ASSSTNEKLF

J: TRBJ2-7
V: TRBV5-1
size: once
CDR3: ASSPDRSSYEQY

J: TRBJ2-2
V: TRBV14
size: -
CDR3: ASKGLEPTGELF

J: TRBJ2-2
V: TRBV18
size: -
CDR3: ASSPRALAGGTGELF